Below are 21 T cell receptor beta chains sequenced from a single sample in a study of cytomegalovirus exposure and HLA in healthy donors (dated by TCRdb to 2017 to 2019). Library creation used the immunoSEQ multiplex PCR assay. A mixture of 60 forward primers for TCR Vbeta segments and 13 reverse primers for TCR Jbeta segments was used in the multiplex PCR. Not all clones reach the TCRdb copy of this immuneACCESS table, which keeps in-frame sequences only. Checked studies attribute under half of the gap to unresolved V genes and leave the rest unexplained. The sample contains 140,000 or so clones, over 60% of them found a single time. The top ten clonotypes cover 2% to 2.5% of the sample. The sequenced sample was PBMCs. The receptors derive from a man aged 40-49 years in good health and CMV-seronegative.

This clone was detected a few times. The J gene is TRBJ2-3, the V gene TRBV5-6; TRBD1 aligns across 7 bases. The V segment lost 3 bases and the J segment 0 bases; nucleotides outside the gene matches: 4. Germline loops: CDR1 SGHDT, CDR2 YYEEEE. The CDR3 length is 15 residues. This CDR3 is CASSSLQGSTDTQYF. CDR3 nucleotides: TGTGCCAGCAGCTCATTACAGGGGAGCACAGATACGCAGTATTTT.

This clone was seen just once. V is TRBV4-1 and J is TRBJ2-7, with 10 bases lining up with TRBD1. V trimming: 0 bases; J trimming: 6 bases; junction bases outside the gene matches: 14. The CDR3 loop spans 18 amino acids. Germline assignment: CDR1 MGHRA and CDR2 YSYEKL. DNA of the CDR3: TGCGCCAGCAGCCAAGATCGCGGGTCGGGACAGGGGTTCGGCGAGCAGTACTTC. Translated: CASSQDRGSGQGFGEQYF.

This clone was recorded only once. The chain recombines TRBV5-4 with TRBJ2-3, with 7 bases that match TRBD2. The CDR3 spans 15 residues. Germline values: CDR1 SGHNT, CDR2 YYREEE (reference sequence). The V segment lost 0 bases and the J segment 2 bases; nucleotides outside the gene matches: 3. CDR3 DNA sequence: TGTGCCAGCAGCTTGGGCGGGGGAATCACAGATACGCAGTATTTT. Protein: CASSLGGGITDTQYF.

V gene TRBV20-1 combines with J gene TRBJ2-7; D is unresolved. Germline V gene lookup returns CDR1 DFQATT and CDR2 SNEGSKA (reference sequence). V lost 7 bases to trimming and J lost 6 bases, with 13 bases between them. CDR3 length: 11 amino acids. The CDR3, as DNA: TGCAGTGTCATCCCCCCCAGCGAGCAGTACTTC. It is translated as CSVIPPSEQYF.

J is TRBJ2-3 and V is TRBV27, with D possibly TRBD2 on 6 matching bases. The CDR3 runs to 13 residues. V gave up 3 bases and J gave up 6 bases, with 10 bases separating them. Germline values: CDR1 MNHEY, CDR2 SMNVEV (reference sequence). Written as DNA, the CDR3 is TGTGCCAGCAGTTTCTTAGGGAGGGATACGCAGTATTTT. This sequence encodes CASSFLGRDTQYF.

This chain connects TRBV27 to TRBJ2-5, with no clear D. Trimming shortened V by 1 base and J by 0 bases, and 3 bases separated the two germline ends. Per the germline V gene, CDR1 is MNHEY and CDR2 is SMNVEV (reference sequence). The CDR3 is 13 amino acids. CDR3 in DNA: TGTGCCAGCAGTTTATACTACCAAGAGACCCAGTACTTC. It yields the protein CASSLYYQETQYF.

The chain joins TRBV5-1 to TRBJ1-6; D perhaps matches TRBD1 (6 bases). V lost 0 bases to trimming and J lost 13 bases, with 26 bases between them. Germline CDR1 and CDR2: SGHRS and YFSETQ. This CDR3 contains 18 residues. CDR3 region: CASSLASGIRGHRPPLHF. The DNA of the CDR3 is TGCGCCAGCAGCTTGGCGTCTGGGATACGGGGACACCGGCCGCCCCTCCACTTT.

The gene calls are TRBV5-6 and TRBJ2-7; the match to TRBD1 covers 11 bases. The CDR3 loop spans 18 amino acids. V shed 2 bases, J shed 5 bases, and the junction held 15 bases outside the gene matches. Germline assignment: CDR1 SGHDT and CDR2 YYEEEE. In nucleotides, the CDR3 is TGTGCCAGCAGCTTTCAATCGGACAGGGGGCAAGGTTTCCACGAGCAGTACTTC. Its translation: CASSFQSDRGQGFHEQYF.

The sample holds one count of this clone. J is TRBJ1-2 and V is TRBV5-6, with TRBD1 identical over 8 bases. The germline V gene has CDR1 SGHDT and CDR2 YYEEEE. The ends lost 2 bases at V and 13 bases at J; junction bases unmatched: 7. The CDR3 has 12 amino acids. CDR3 region: CASSFHRGYGTF. DNA of the CDR3: TGTGCCAGCAGCTTTCACAGGGGGTACGGCACCTTC.

The rearrangement joins TRBV10-2 to TRBJ1-1; TRBD1 is a possible D gene (6 bases). Trimming took 10 bases from V and 7 from J, leaving 22 bases between them. Germline loops: CDR1 WSHSY, CDR2 SAAADI. The CDR3 totals 14 residues. The CDR3 reads CATHPSGERSEAFF. As DNA, the CDR3 is TGCGCCACCCATCCGTCAGGGGAGAGGAGTGAAGCTTTCTTT.

The chain uses TRBV7-2 and TRBJ2-1; D is unresolved. From germline, CDR1 is SGHTA and CDR2 FQGNSA. V lost 1 base and J 10 bases, leaving 5 bases between the germline ends. The CDR3 length is 11 residues. This CDR3 is CASSLGREQFF. The CDR3 coding sequence is TGTGCCAGCAGCTTAGGGAGAGAGCAGTTCTTC.

The J gene is TRBJ2-7, the V gene TRBV28; the match to TRBD1 covers 8 bases. The germline V gene encodes CDR1 MDHEN and CDR2 SYDVKM. V lost 5 bases, J lost 1 base, and 4 bases stayed unmatched. The CDR3 is 14 amino acids. The CDR3 loop is CASSAWTGSYEQYF. The CDR3 bases are TGTGCCAGCAGTGCCTGGACAGGGTCCTACGAGCAGTACTTC.

There are a few counts of this clone. The chain employs TRBV5-6 and TRBJ2-3; no firm D call. The germline V and J ends were trimmed by 4 bases and 2 bases, with 14 bases remaining between them. CDR1 and CDR2 (germline): SGHDT, YYEEEE. The CDR3 runs 15 residues. CDR3 amino acids: CASSVDVPYTDTQYF. CDR3 nucleotide sequence: TGTGCCAGCAGCGTGGATGTACCCTACACAGATACGCAGTATTTT. Based on the CDR3 plus reference TRBV5-6 and TRBJ2-3, the full variable domain is DAGVTQSPTHLIKTRGQQVTLRCSPKSGHDTVSWYQQALGQGPQFIFQYYEEEERQRGNFPDRFSGHQFPNYSSELNVNALLLGDSALYLCASSVDVPYTDTQYFGPGTRLTVL.

The chain joins TRBV5-1 to TRBJ1-1; 8 bases agree with TRBD1. Per the germline V gene, CDR1 is SGHRS and CDR2 is YFSETQ. There are 14 residues in the CDR3. Germline trimming cut 2 bases from V and 5 bases from J; bases unmatched to any gene: 5. CDR3 amino acids: CASSFRGLGTEAFF. The CDR3, as DNA: TGCGCCAGCAGCTTCAGGGGGCTGGGTACTGAAGCTTTCTTT. The whole variable domain, filled in from reference TRBV5-1 and TRBJ1-1, reads KAGVTQTPRYLIKTRGQQVTLSCSPISGHRSVSWYQQTPGQGLQFLFEYFSETQRNKGNFPGRFSGRQFSNSRSEMNVSTLELGDSALYLCASSFRGLGTEAFFGQGTRLTVV.

The sample holds a few counts of this clone. The chain carries TRBV6-1 and TRBJ1-1, with D possibly TRBD1 on 5 matching bases. V was cut by 2 bases and J by 1 base, with 8 bases left in between. Germline V CDR1 and CDR2: MNHNS, SASEGT. The CDR3 sequence is 14 residues long. The CDR3 DNA is TGTGCCAGCAGTGAAACAGGAAGGAACACTGAAGCTTTCTTT. Translation: CASSETGRNTEAFF.

The chain links TRBV27 to TRBJ2-7, with 10 bases aligning to TRBD1. Germline V gene sequence: CDR1 MNHEY, CDR2 SMNVEV (reference sequence). The CDR3 contains 14 residues. V lost 4 bases and J lost 6; bases outside the gene matches: 6. This CDR3 is CASSWDRGVAEQYF. CDR3 DNA sequence: TGTGCCAGCAGTTGGGACAGGGGAGTAGCCGAGCAGTACTTC.

V usage is TRBV19 and J usage is TRBJ2-1; 9 nucleotides match TRBD2. Per the germline V gene, CDR1 is LNHDA and CDR2 is SQIVND (reference sequence). Losses at the gene ends were 3 bases for V and 0 bases for J; bases not matched to a gene: 3. This CDR3 spans 16 amino acids. CDR3 protein: CASSILSGGSYNEQFF. The CDR3 coding sequence is TGTGCCAGTAGTATCCTTAGCGGGGGCTCCTACAATGAGCAGTTCTTC. The variable domain in full, completed from reference TRBV19 and TRBJ2-1, reads DGGITQSPKYLFRKEGQNVTLSCEQNLNHDAMYWYRQDPGQGLRLIYYSQIVNDFQKGDIAEGYSVSREKKESFPLTVTSAQKNPTAFYLCASSILSGGSYNEQFFGPGTRLTVL.

In this sample, this clone turned up once. This chain joins TRBV30 and TRBJ2-1; perhaps TRBD2 as D (6 bases). V was cut by 2 bases and J by 10 bases, with 18 bases left in between. Germline CDR1 is GTSNPN and CDR2 is SVGIG (reference sequence). This CDR3 region has 14 residues. The CDR3 coding sequence is TGTGCCTGGAGTCCCCTCCGGAGGGCTGGCGAGCAGTTCTTC. It encodes CAWSPLRRAGEQFF.

This clone appeared a few times. Additional DNA sequences in this sample encode the identical CDR3. The gene calls are TRBV6-5 and TRBJ2-3; a weak D match, TRBD1 (6 bases). This CDR3 region has 14 residues. Germline V gives CDR1 MNHEY, CDR2 SVGAGI. The germline V and J ends were trimmed by 6 bases and 1 base, with 11 bases remaining between them. The CDR3 DNA reads TGTGCCAGCAGACCGGGACACCGCACAGATACGCAGTATTTT. Translating gives CASRPGHRTDTQYF.

The chain uses TRBV4-1 and TRBJ1-3; perhaps TRBD1 as D (5 bases). In germline, CDR1 is MGHRA, CDR2 YSYEKL. Trimming pared 2 bases from V and 0 bases from J, leaving 11 bases between. This CDR3 has 16 residues. The CDR3 region has the DNA TGCGCCAGCAGCCAACCGGGGGGGGACTCTGGAAACACCATATATTTT. This codes for CASSQPGGDSGNTIYF.

This clone was recorded once. The chain couples TRBV6-1 to TRBJ1-2, with TRBD1 identical over 8 bases. V was clipped by 1 base and J by 7 bases; unmatched bases: 2. This CDR3 is 13 amino acids long. CDR1 is MNHNS and CDR2 is SASEGT in the germline V gene. CDR3 nucleotides: TGTGCCAGCAGTGAAGGCAGGGGGCTTGGCTACACCTTC. It codes for CASSEGRGLGYTF.